The 18 T cell receptor beta chains in this list originate from one sample, sequenced in a study of blood T cell repertoires in COVID-19. TCRdb's copy holds only in-frame clones and misses some; the assay was immunoSEQ multiplex PCR. The table has about 90,000 clones, about 90% seen once. Material: peripheral blood. The receptors originated from a man aged 50 to 60 with COVID-19, enrolled during active disease.

The chain employs TRBV27 and TRBJ2-3, with D maybe TRBD2 (7 bases). Trimming stripped 9 bases from V and 4 bases from J, with 14 bases between. The germline gives CDR1 MNHEY, CDR2 SMNVEV (reference sequence). The CDR3 is made up of 13 amino acids. The CDR3 bases are TGTGCCAGTTCGGGGGGCCCGGCAGATACGCAGTATTTT. Translated: CASSGGPADTQYF.

The chain couples TRBV18 to TRBJ1-2; TRBD1 might be the D (5 bases). Germline lookup yields CDR1 KGHSH and CDR2 LQKENI. The CDR3 loop spans 14 amino acids. Trimming left V 2 bases short and J 7 bases short, with 14 bases between. For the CDR3, the DNA is TGTGCCAGCTCACCAAAGGCAGGGTCGAGTGGCTACACCTTC. This sequence encodes CASSPKAGSSGYTF.

For the CDR3, the DNA is TGTGCCAGCAGTTTGAGTCGATCTAGCACAGATACGCAGTATTTT. Amino acid sequence: CASSLSRSSTDTQYF. This sequence joins TRBV28 and TRBJ2-3; D remains ambiguous. The germline gives CDR1 MDHEN, CDR2 SYDVKM. Trimming took off 3 bases at V and 0 bases at J, with 10 bases between the two ends. This CDR3 region has 15 residues.

J is TRBJ2-2 and V is TRBV14; possibly TRBD1 for D (6 bases). The CDR3 runs to 15 residues. Germline V gives CDR1 SGHDN, CDR2 FVKESK. Trimming removed 5 bases from V and 0 bases from J, with 10 bases in between. This CDR3 reads CASSTDSSNTGELFF. The CDR3 nucleotides are TGTGCCAGCAGCACGGACAGTTCGAACACCGGGGAGCTGTTTTTT. Full variable domain (rest looked up from reference TRBV14 and TRBJ2-2): EAGVTQFPSHSVIEKGQTVTLRCDPISGHDNLYWYRRVMGKEIKFLLHFVKESKQDESGMPNNRFLAERTGGTYSTLKVQPAELEDSGVYFCASSTDSSNTGELFFGEGSRLTVL.

The rearrangement uses TRBV6-6 and TRBJ1-5; 8 bases are shared with TRBD1. V trimming: 6 bases; J trimming: 5 bases; junction bases outside the gene matches: 24. The germline gives CDR1 MNHNY, CDR2 SVGAGI (reference sequence). The CDR3 consists of 20 residues. CDR3 sequence (DNA): TGTGCCAGCAGCCACCGCCTGACAGGGGTAGGGTTTAGCCGCGATCAGCCCCAGCATTTT. This encodes CASSHRLTGVGFSRDQPQHF.

This clone was recorded once. The genes are TRBV9 and TRBJ2-3, with 11 bases matching TRBD2. The CDR3 extends over 15 amino acids. Looked up from germline, CDR1 is SGDLS and CDR2 is YYNGEE. Unmatched junction bases numbered 3, after V lost 4 bases and J lost 2 bases. The CDR3 spells CASSPSGGTTDTQYF. The CDR3 nucleotides are TGTGCCAGCAGCCCTAGCGGGGGGACCACAGATACGCAGTATTTT.

This sequence joins TRBV6-5 and TRBJ1-5; 12 positions agree with TRBD1. With V trimmed by 6 bases and J by 6 bases, 6 bases remained unmatched. The CDR3 consists of 15 residues. Germline CDR1 MNHEY, CDR2 SVGAGI. The chain's CDR3 is CASSPGQGASQPQHF. DNA of the CDR3: TGTGCCAGCAGCCCGGGACAGGGGGCGAGTCAGCCCCAGCATTTT.

The chain recombines TRBV19 with TRBJ2-5; 7 nucleotides agree with TRBD2. V lost 2 bases, J lost 1 base, and 7 bases stayed unmatched. CDR3 length: 16 amino acids. Germline V lookup: CDR1 LNHDA, CDR2 SQIVND (reference sequence). The CDR3 DNA reads as TGTGCCAGTAGTATAACCGGGGGGAGGATCCAAGAGACCCAGTACTTC. Residues: CASSITGGRIQETQYF.

The rearrangement links TRBV30 to TRBJ1-1; a possible D gene is TRBD1 (5 bases). V lost 3 bases and J 4 bases, leaving 12 bases between the germline ends. This CDR3 comprises 13 residues. Germline CDR1 reads GTSNPN; CDR2 reads SVGIG (reference sequence). CDR3 bases: TGTGCCTGGAGGGGTCAGGGTGGCACTGAAGCTTTCTTT. Translating it yields CAWRGQGGTEAFF.

The J gene is TRBJ1-6, the V gene TRBV5-1; D gene ambiguous. Trimming cost V 3 bases and J 5 bases, with 9 bases left between them. The CDR3 length is 14 residues. Germline values: CDR1 SGHRS, CDR2 YFSETQ. The chain's CDR3 is CASSSGVDNSPLHF. In DNA, the CDR3 is TGCGCCAGCAGCTCCGGGGTTGATAATTCACCCCTCCACTTT. The full variable domain, with the rest looked up from reference TRBV5-1 and TRBJ1-6, is KAGVTQTPRYLIKTRGQQVTLSCSPISGHRSVSWYQQTPGQGLQFLFEYFSETQRNKGNFPGRFSGRQFSNSRSEMNVSTLELGDSALYLCASSSGVDNSPLHFGNGTRLTVT.

The V call is TRBV2, the J call TRBJ2-5; D may be TRBD1 (5 bases). Germline-derived CDR1 and CDR2 are SNHLY and FYNNEI. The length of the CDR3 is 13 residues. The V end lost 4 bases, the J end lost 2 bases, and 8 bases lay between the germline ends. The CDR3 DNA follows: TGTGCCAGCAGTGGGACAACACAAGAGACCCAGTACTTC. Translation gives CASSGTTQETQYF.

J is TRBJ2-2 and V is TRBV7-9, with 8 nucleotides matching TRBD1. Germline V CDR1 and CDR2: SEHNR, FQNEAQ (reference sequence). The CDR3 contains 17 residues. After removal of 5 bases from V and 4 bases from J, the junction contained 12 bases not matched to a gene. Here the CDR3 DNA reads TGTGCCAGCAGCGCCCCGAGCAGGGGGCGAAGCACCGGGGAGCTGTTTTTT. It translates to CASSAPSRGRSTGELFF. The full variable domain, rest sourced from reference TRBV7-9 and TRBJ2-2, is DTGVSQNPRHKITKRGQNVTFRCDPISEHNRLYWYRQTLGQGPEFLTYFQNEAQLEKSRLLSDRFSAERPKGSFSTLEIQRTEQGDSAMYLCASSAPSRGRSTGELFFGEGSRLTVL.

This clone turned up a few times. V is TRBV3-1 (or the pseudogene TRBV3-2) and J is TRBJ1-1; 9 nucleotides agree with TRBD1. Germline V lookup: CDR1 LGHDT, CDR2 YNNKEL (reference sequence). V dropped 4 bases and J dropped 5; count of bases not matched to a gene: 2. This CDR3 spans 13 amino acids. The CDR3 DNA follows: TGTGCCAGCAGCCGGACAGGGGAAACTGAAGCTTTCTTT. Translation gives CASSRTGETEAFF.

The rearrangement joins TRBV6-6 to TRBJ1-3; possibly TRBD1 for D (5 bases). This CDR3 region has 15 residues. Looked up from germline, CDR1 is MNHNY and CDR2 is SVGAGI (reference sequence). The V gene lost 7 bases and the J gene lost 0 bases, with 13 bases spanning the gap. CDR3 residues: CASNTGLSSGNTIYF. Here the CDR3 DNA reads TGTGCCAGCAATACGGGACTCAGCTCTGGAAACACCATATATTTT.

The rearrangement links TRBV10-2 to TRBJ1-6; no clear D. CDR3 size: 15 residues. Deletions cut 3 bases from V and 0 bases from J, with 6 bases between. Per the germline V gene, CDR1 is WSHSY and CDR2 is SAAADI. CDR3 sequence: CASSDESSYNSPLHF. CDR3 in DNA: TGCGCCAGCAGTGACGAGAGCTCCTATAATTCACCCCTCCACTTT.

This chain links TRBV30 with TRBJ2-2; TRBD1 agrees at 7 bases. Trimming cost V 2 bases and J 4 bases; bases outside gene matches: 4. CDR1 and CDR2 (germline): GTSNPN, SVGIG (reference sequence). The CDR3 extends over 14 amino acids. The CDR3 reads CAWSTTGFTGELFF. CDR3 sequence (DNA): TGTGCCTGGAGTACGACAGGGTTCACCGGGGAGCTGTTTTTT.

V usage is TRBV6-5 and J usage is TRBJ2-1; possible D gene TRBD2, 7 bases. Germline CDR1 MNHEY, CDR2 SVGAGI. V gave up 2 bases and J gave up 7 bases, with 12 bases separating them. The CDR3 spans 14 residues. CDR3 DNA: TGTGCCAGCAGTTACCTCGGGGGGCGGAATGAGCAGTTCTTC. It codes for CASSYLGGRNEQFF.

The V gene is TRBV7-2, the J gene TRBJ2-1; 11 positions match TRBD2. CDR3 size: 17 residues. V was pared by 2 bases and J by 6 bases, with 9 bases of the junction left unmatched. CDR1 and CDR2 from the germline V gene are SGHTA and FQGNSA. The CDR3 is CASSLSTLAGGFNEQFF. CDR3 nucleotide sequence: TGTGCCAGCAGCTTATCTACTCTAGCGGGGGGATTCAATGAGCAGTTCTTC.